A selection of T cell receptor beta chains follows, all from one sample in a study of T cell responses to AZD1222 COVID-19 vaccine. The assay was immunoSEQ multiplex PCR, and TCRdb's table has in-frame clones only and misses some. The data hold roughly 150,000 clones, with about 88% observed a single time. The sample consisted of peripheral blood, taken on day 0 of AZD1222 vaccination. These TCRs come from an adult in good health. Each CDR3 is given without its conserved first and last residue.

j_gene: TRBJ1-2
v_gene: TRBV5-1
len: 11
CDR3aa: ASSFSGDLGYT

j_gene: TRBJ2-7
v_gene: TRBV28
len: 12
CDR3aa: ASSEPTSDYEQY

j_gene: TRBJ2-2
v_gene: TRBV9
len: 10
CDR3aa: ASSVNTGELF

j_gene: TRBJ2-2
v_gene: TRBV19
len: 12
CDR3aa: ASTRTANTGELF

j_gene: TRBJ2-5
v_gene: TRBV23-1
len: 11
CDR3aa: ASSHGQGETQY

j_gene: TRBJ2-7
v_gene: TRBV7-2
len: 14
CDR3aa: ASSLASGRGSYEQY

j_gene: TRBJ2-7
v_gene: TRBV4-3
len: 13
CDR3aa: ASSQEDGGPYEQY

j_gene: TRBJ2-6
v_gene: TRBV6-2/TRBV6-3
len: 13
CDR3aa: ASSPAFSGANVLT

j_gene: TRBJ1-4
v_gene: TRBV5-8
len: 11
CDR3aa: ASSHRGNEKLF

j_gene: TRBJ2-2
v_gene: TRBV7-2
len: 13
CDR3aa: ASSSTSGSANIGV

j_gene: TRBJ1-1
v_gene: TRBV18
len: 14
CDR3aa: ASSPGLTGPYTEAF

j_gene: TRBJ2-3
v_gene: TRBV7-2
len: 14
CDR3aa: ASSQKTGYGTDTQY

j_gene: TRBJ1-1
v_gene: TRBV29-1
len: 12
CDR3aa: SPVGIGMNTEAF

j_gene: TRBJ1-1
v_gene: TRBV28
len: 11
CDR3aa: ASSPPVGPEAF

j_gene: TRBJ1-6
v_gene: TRBV27
len: 11
CDR3aa: ASSQTQEQSLH

j_gene: TRBJ1-3
v_gene: TRBV7-2
len: 13
CDR3aa: ASSPSDRAGNTIY

j_gene: TRBJ2-2
v_gene: TRBV30
len: 17
CDR3aa: AWSVDFWLAGTNTGELF

j_gene: TRBJ1-6
v_gene: TRBV25-1
len: 13
CDR3aa: ASADTGSYNSPLH

j_gene: TRBJ2-7
v_gene: TRBV7-7
len: 11
CDR3aa: ASSPGGGPEQY

j_gene: TRBJ2-1
v_gene: TRBV7-3
len: 14
CDR3aa: ASSPTSGRPYNEQF

j_gene: TRBJ1-2
v_gene: TRBV15
len: 14
CDR3aa: ATSSITTGGADGYT

j_gene: TRBJ2-2
v_gene: TRBV15
len: 12
CDR3aa: ATSRARDTGELF

j_gene: TRBJ1-2
v_gene: TRBV6-2/TRBV6-3
len: 16
CDR3aa: ASSYSGTGGPSNYGYT

j_gene: TRBJ2-2
v_gene: TRBV6-2/TRBV6-3
len: 15
CDR3aa: ASSQPRLAGSLGELF

j_gene: TRBJ1-3
v_gene: TRBV6-5
len: 13
CDR3aa: ASSRQGVTGNTIY

j_gene: TRBJ1-5
v_gene: TRBV27
len: 12
CDR3aa: ASSLEGRNQPQH

j_gene: TRBJ1-4
v_gene: TRBV2
len: 12
CDR3aa: ASSPRTGNEKLF

j_gene: TRBJ1-2
v_gene: TRBV5-6
len: 12
CDR3aa: ASSPQGAVSGYT

j_gene: TRBJ2-7
v_gene: TRBV28
len: 13
CDR3aa: ASSSSTGWWYEQY

j_gene: TRBJ2-2
v_gene: TRBV6-5
len: 11
CDR3aa: ASIRSTAGELF

j_gene: TRBJ1-2
v_gene: TRBV3-1/TRBV3-2
len: 14
CDR3aa: ASSQVGGGLSYGYT

j_gene: TRBJ1-2
v_gene: TRBV5-4
len: 10
CDR3aa: ASSEGGYGYT

j_gene: TRBJ2-7
v_gene: TRBV4-2
len: 16
CDR3aa: ASSQEARPTGEIYEQY

j_gene: TRBJ1-5
v_gene: TRBV6-2/TRBV6-3
len: 10
CDR3aa: ASSFHAQPQH

j_gene: TRBJ1-3
v_gene: TRBV27
len: 13
CDR3aa: ASRGTGLGRNTIY

j_gene: TRBJ2-5
v_gene: TRBV19
len: 12
CDR3aa: ASRGQGNPETQY

j_gene: TRBJ2-5
v_gene: TRBV6-5
len: 14
CDR3aa: ASSYSPSGTKETQY

j_gene: TRBJ1-3
v_gene: TRBV28
len: 14
CDR3aa: ASSLWEPRGGNTIY

j_gene: TRBJ1-1
v_gene: TRBV14
len: 11
CDR3aa: ASSVTDSGEAF

j_gene: TRBJ2-7
v_gene: TRBV4-2
len: 12
CDR3aa: ASSQEGQGGKQY

j_gene: TRBJ2-5
v_gene: TRBV18
len: 12
CDR3aa: ASSPGAETETQY

j_gene: TRBJ1-2
v_gene: TRBV7-3
len: 14
CDR3aa: ASSPSGGGQGYGYT

j_gene: TRBJ2-3
v_gene: TRBV10-3
len: 13
CDR3aa: AISGGQGDTDTQY

j_gene: TRBJ2-6
v_gene: TRBV7-2
len: 12
CDR3aa: ASSLGRGVLVLT

j_gene: TRBJ1-2
v_gene: TRBV5-8
len: 11
CDR3aa: ASSLEGARGYT

j_gene: TRBJ1-5
v_gene: TRBV6-5
len: 13
CDR3aa: ASSYSDPRNQPQH

j_gene: TRBJ2-3
v_gene: TRBV7-3
len: 15
CDR3aa: ASSSSQRERVADTQY

j_gene: TRBJ2-2
v_gene: TRBV4-3
len: 11
CDR3aa: ASSQEVTGELF

j_gene: TRBJ2-1
v_gene: TRBV11-3
len: 14
CDR3aa: ASSLDLGGGAHEQF

j_gene: TRBJ1-1
v_gene: TRBV27
len: 12
CDR3aa: ASHTTGGNTEAF

j_gene: TRBJ1-2
v_gene: TRBV6-1
len: 12
CDR3aa: ASSEGGGNYGYT

j_gene: TRBJ2-5
v_gene: TRBV28
len: 13
CDR3aa: ASSFPGQGAATQY

j_gene: TRBJ1-2
v_gene: TRBV9
len: 12
CDR3aa: ASSAPGTGVGYT

j_gene: TRBJ2-3
v_gene: TRBV5-6
len: 13
CDR3aa: ASSLDRGSTDTQY

j_gene: TRBJ2-5
v_gene: TRBV9
len: 10
CDR3aa: ASSVRDETQY

j_gene: TRBJ2-7
v_gene: TRBV5-1
len: 13
CDR3aa: ASRQTGAQVYEQY

j_gene: TRBJ1-2
v_gene: TRBV5-6
len: 14
CDR3aa: ASSLAPTGENYGYT

j_gene: TRBJ2-2
v_gene: TRBV27
len: 12
CDR3aa: ASSLRLPAGELF

j_gene: TRBJ1-2
v_gene: TRBV28
len: 13
CDR3aa: ASSLWRGADYGYT

j_gene: TRBJ2-1
v_gene: TRBV27
len: 12
CDR3aa: ASSWSSGDNEQF